A single sample is the source of the 28 T cell receptor beta chains below, sequenced in a study of blood T cells in healthy people across ages. With a J-beta primer mix and a sample-barcoded 5' primer, a second PCR ran about 7 to 11 cycles. MiXCR was run by TCRdb on the 5' RACE reads, yielding one entry per CDR3 protein. Among 750,000 or so distinct CDR3 sequences listed, 20% to 30% were seen once. A further study also used this sample, focusing on T cells of mothers and their children.

Sequenced: blood. These receptors were collected from a boy aged 10-17 years in good health.

Only a few counts were recorded for this clonotype. This rearrangement joins TRBV15 to TRBJ1-6; D gene uncertain. The CDR3 spans 15 residues. V shed 3 bases and J shed 8 bases, with 14 bases lying between them. Germline assignment: CDR1 LNHNV and CDR2 YYDKDF (reference sequence). CDR3 residues: CATSRTGPNDSPLHF. As DNA, the CDR3 is TGTGCCACCAGCAGGACCGGGCCTAACGATTCACCCCTCCACTTT.

This chain joins TRBV7-9 and TRBJ2-7; 7 nucleotides align to TRBD2. The trim removed 5 bases at V and 3 bases at J, leaving 13 bases unmatched. The CDR3 totals 16 residues. From germline, CDR1 is SEHNR and CDR2 FQNEAQ (reference sequence). The chain's CDR3 is CASSPVFRGEGYEQYF. The CDR3, as DNA: TGTGCCAGCAGCCCCGTATTTAGAGGGGAGGGCTACGAGCAGTACTTC.

The sample holds a few counts of this clonotype. The chain links TRBV7-2 to TRBJ2-7; D may be TRBD2 (6 bases). With 5 bases removed from V and 6 bases from J, the gap between germline ends came to 17 bases. The CDR3 sequence is 14 residues long. Per the germline V gene, CDR1 is SGHTA and CDR2 is FQGNSA. The CDR3 DNA sequence: TGTGCCAGCAGCGCTTACGGGGGAACTGGCGAGCAGTACTTC. It encodes CASSAYGGTGEQYF.

This clonotype was detected only a few times. The chain joins TRBV4-2 to TRBJ2-2, with a possible D match to TRBD1 (6 bases). V was trimmed by 8 bases and J by 6 bases, leaving 10 bases between them. Germline CDR1 is LGHNA and CDR2 is YNFKEQ. This CDR3 is 12 amino acids long. The CDR3 reads CASAEGAGELFF. Written as DNA, the CDR3 is TGTGCCAGCGCCGAGGGGGCCGGGGAGCTGTTTTTT.

This clonotype occurred a few times. V usage is TRBV7-3 and J usage is TRBJ2-7; D call uncertain. Germline V gene lookup returns CDR1 SGHTA and CDR2 FQGTGA. The V end lost 7 bases, the J end lost 3 bases, and 7 bases lay between the germline ends. There are 11 residues in the CDR3. The CDR3 sequence is CASTSYYEQYF. DNA for the CDR3: TGTGCCAGCACCTCGTACTACGAGCAGTACTTC.

This clonotype was observed a handful of times. V and J are TRBV10-3 and TRBJ2-5, with 10 bases aligning to TRBD1. The trim removed 10 bases at V and 9 bases at J, leaving 14 bases unmatched. Germline CDR1 reads ENHRY; CDR2 reads SYGVKD. CDR3 length: 14 amino acids. The CDR3 region has the DNA TGTGCCACGTCGGAAGATATGGACAGGGGGGCCCAGTACTTC. Protein: CATSEDMDRGAQYF.

The chain recombines TRBV5-6 with TRBJ2-1; D unclear. This CDR3 is 12 amino acids long. The germline V gene has CDR1 SGHDT and CDR2 YYEEEE. Trimming took 6 bases from V and 8 from J, leaving 12 bases between them. The CDR3 region is CASTLDGHEQFF. The DNA of the CDR3 is TGTGCCAGCACCCTTGATGGCCATGAGCAGTTCTTC.

The J gene is TRBJ1-6, the V gene TRBV3-1, with 10 bases identical to TRBD1. The CDR3 totals 15 residues. The J segment lost 9 bases and the V segment lost 4 bases, leaving 6 bases of the junction unmatched. CDR1 is LGHDT, CDR2 YNNKEL, per germline (reference sequence). In nucleotides, the CDR3 is TGTGCCAGCAGCCCCTCGACAGGGGGCGGTTCACCCCTCCACTTT. As protein: CASSPSTGGGSPLHF.

This clonotype was found a few times. The chain couples TRBV28 to TRBJ2-1; D is possibly TRBD2 (5 bases). V lost 3 bases to trimming and J lost 0 bases, with 12 bases between them. The CDR3 loop spans 16 amino acids. Germline CDR1 and CDR2: MDHEN and SYDVKM. In DNA, the CDR3 is TGTGCCAGCAGTTTGAGGGCGGTGAGCTCCTACAATGAGCAGTTCTTC. Residues: CASSLRAVSSYNEQFF.

This clonotype turned up a few times. The chain combines TRBV20-1 with TRBJ2-1; TRBD1 matches 8 bases. With V trimmed by 0 bases and J by 7 bases, 2 bases remained unmatched. Germline V gene sequence: CDR1 DFQATT, CDR2 SNEGSKA (reference sequence). The CDR3 contains 13 residues. CDR3 region: CSARDRGRNEQFF. Here the CDR3 DNA reads TGCAGTGCTAGAGACAGGGGGCGGAATGAGCAGTTCTTC.

This clonotype came up a few times. The chain couples TRBV6-5 to TRBJ2-3; D might be TRBD1 (5 bases). This CDR3 comprises 15 residues. Germline V gives CDR1 MNHEY, CDR2 SVGAGI. The germline V and J ends were trimmed by 2 bases and 3 bases, with 12 bases remaining between them. CDR3 residues: CASSYRQGTTDTQYF. The CDR3 DNA reads as TGTGCCAGCAGTTACAGGCAGGGAACTACAGATACGCAGTATTTT.

This sequence joins TRBV25-1 and TRBJ2-7; TRBD1 is a possible D gene (5 bases). Germline CDR1 MGHDK, CDR2 SYGVNS. The V gene lost 10 bases and the J gene lost 9 bases, with 13 bases spanning the gap. This CDR3 has 10 residues. The CDR3 reads CATRDSAQYF. The CDR3 region has the DNA TGTGCCACTCGCGACAGCGCGCAGTACTTC.

This chain joins TRBV9 and TRBJ2-7; TRBD2 is a possible D gene (7 bases). V was clipped by 0 bases and J by 6 bases, with 13 bases between them. This CDR3 contains 14 residues. The V gene's germline CDR1 is SGDLS and CDR2 YYNGEE. CDR3 residues: CASSVAGGAGEQYF. The CDR3 DNA follows: TGTGCCAGCAGCGTAGCGGGGGGCGCGGGCGAGCAGTACTTC.

There are a few counts of this clonotype. The chain uses TRBV10-3 and TRBJ2-7; TRBD2 aligns across 13 bases. The J segment lost 0 bases and the V segment lost 10 bases, leaving 6 bases of the junction unmatched. CDR1 is ENHRY and CDR2 is SYGVKD in the germline V gene. There are 15 residues in the CDR3. The CDR3 is CATGTSGTSSYEQYF. As DNA, the CDR3 is TGTGCCACCGGGACTAGCGGGACGAGCTCCTACGAGCAGTACTTC.

This clonotype was found a few times. The rearrangement uses TRBV5-1 and TRBJ2-5; D perhaps matches TRBD2 (5 bases). CDR3 size: 15 residues. Germline V gene sequence: CDR1 SGHRS, CDR2 YFSETQ. V lost 3 bases to trimming and J lost 1 base, with 13 bases between them. The chain's CDR3 is CASSSLPGIQETQYF. CDR3 coding DNA: TGCGCCAGCAGCTCCCTCCCCGGGATCCAAGAGACCCAGTACTTC.

This clonotype was detected only a few times. The junction does not match germline at one end; this may be a read error. This chain joins TRBV7-3 and TRBJ2-7; unclear D gene. Germline V gene sequence: CDR1 SGHTA, CDR2 FQGTGA. CDR3 length: 11 amino acids. Here the CDR3 reads CASNLGHEQYF. DNA for the CDR3: TGTGCCAGCAACTTAGGCCACGAGCAGTACTTC.

This chain connects TRBV2 to TRBJ2-1; a possible D gene is TRBD1 (5 bases). CDR3 length: 15 residues. The germline CDR1 and CDR2 sequences are SNHLY and FYNNEI. V dropped 4 bases and J dropped 10 bases, with 20 bases sitting between them. CDR3 sequence reads: CASSVESGANEEQFF. The CDR3 DNA reads as TGTGCCAGCAGTGTTGAGAGTGGGGCCAATGAAGAGCAGTTCTTC.

This clonotype was seen a few times. The chain uses TRBV5-1 and TRBJ2-7, with no clear D. The CDR3 has 11 amino acids. Trimming took 10 bases from V and 0 from J, leaving 8 bases between them. Germline assignment: CDR1 SGHRS and CDR2 YFSETQ. CDR3 sequence reads: CAGSGSYEQYF. The CDR3 DNA reads TGCGCCGGATCGGGCTCCTACGAGCAGTACTTC.

This clonotype was detected a few times. The chain employs TRBV7-3 and TRBJ2-1; TRBD2 matches at 11 bases. V lost 0 bases, J lost 3 bases, and 4 bases stayed unmatched. This CDR3 has 17 residues. Per germline, CDR1 SGHTA and CDR2 FQGTGA. The CDR3 reads CASSLTGLAENYNEQFF. The DNA for the CDR3 is TGTGCCAGCAGCTTAACGGGACTAGCGGAGAACTACAATGAGCAGTTCTTC.

The rearrangement uses TRBV12-5 and TRBJ2-3; 10 bases match TRBD2. This CDR3 contains 17 residues. The ends lost 3 bases at V and 1 base at J; junction bases unmatched: 7. CDR1 is LGHNT and CDR2 is FRNRAP in the germline V gene. CDR3 amino acids: CASGFSGGISGTDTQYF. In DNA form, the CDR3 reads TGTGCTAGTGGTTTTAGCGGGGGGATATCTGGCACAGATACGCAGTATTTT.

The chain employs TRBV7-8 and TRBJ2-1; 14 bases align to TRBD2. Germline V lookup: CDR1 SGHVS, CDR2 FQNEAQ. The CDR3 extends over 15 amino acids. After removal of 6 bases from V and 7 bases from J, the junction contained 5 bases not matched to a gene. The CDR3 region is CASREGLAGVNEQFF. The CDR3 nucleotides are TGTGCCAGCAGAGAGGGACTAGCGGGGGTTAATGAGCAGTTCTTC. The variable domain in full, with the rest retrieved from reference TRBV7-8 and TRBJ2-1, is GAGVSQSPRYKVAKRGQDVALRCDPISGHVSLFWYQQALGQGPEFLTYFQNEAQLDKSGLPSDRFFAERPEGSVSTLKIQRTQQEDSAVYLCASREGLAGVNEQFFGPGTRLTVL.

The rearrangement links TRBV7-8 to TRBJ2-5; the match to TRBD2 covers 9 bases. Per germline, CDR1 SGHVS and CDR2 FQNEAQ. J gave up 4 bases and V 1 base, and 10 bases lay outside the gene matches. The length of the CDR3 is 17 residues. This chain's CDR3 is CASSLVGREGLPETQYF. DNA of the CDR3: TGTGCCAGCAGCTTAGTCGGGCGGGAGGGCCTCCCAGAGACCCAGTACTTC.

The chain combines TRBV5-1 with TRBJ2-5, with D possibly being TRBD2 (5 bases). Germline values: CDR1 SGHRS, CDR2 YFSETQ. This CDR3 comprises 15 residues. V dropped 1 base and J dropped 6 bases, with 16 bases sitting between them. The CDR3 protein is CASSLPRVSKKTQYF. The CDR3 region has the DNA TGCGCCAGCAGCTTGCCGAGGGTCTCGAAGAAGACCCAGTACTTC. Full variable domain (remainder filled in from reference TRBV5-1 and TRBJ2-5): KAGVTQTPRYLIKTRGQQVTLSCSPISGHRSVSWYQQTPGQGLQFLFEYFSETQRNKGNFPGRFSGRQFSNSRSEMNVSTLELGDSALYLCASSLPRVSKKTQYFGPGTRLLVL.

The gene calls are TRBV20-1 and TRBJ2-1; TRBD2 might be the D (6 bases). The V gene's germline CDR1 is DFQATT and CDR2 SNEGSKA (reference sequence). V was shortened by 4 bases and J by 3 bases, with 16 bases between the two germline ends. The CDR3 runs 15 residues. The CDR3: CSAKSLGLYYNEQFF. CDR3 bases: TGCAGTGCTAAGTCGTTGGGACTGTACTACAATGAGCAGTTCTTC.

This clonotype was seen a handful of times. The rearrangement links TRBV5-5 to TRBJ2-3; 9 bases are a match to TRBD2. The CDR3 spans 16 residues. The germline V gene encodes CDR1 SGHKS and CDR2 YYEKEE (reference sequence). V trimming: 4 bases; J trimming: 0 bases; junction bases outside the gene matches: 6. In nucleotides, the CDR3 is TGTGCCAGCAGCCCATCTAGCGGGGCTAGCACAGATACGCAGTATTTT. Protein sequence: CASSPSSGASTDTQYF.

The chain carries TRBV20-1 and TRBJ2-7; a weak D match, TRBD1 (6 bases). Germline V gene sequence: CDR1 DFQATT, CDR2 SNEGSKA (reference sequence). Between the trimmed V and J ends, which lost 0 bases and 5 bases, there was a span of 14 bases. This CDR3 comprises 14 residues. CDR3 in DNA: TGCAGTGCTAGAGATCTCTGGGGGCGGAACGAGCAGTACTTC. Amino acids: CSARDLWGRNEQYF.

V and J are TRBV5-1 and TRBJ1-2; no reliable D call. Deletions cut 2 bases from V and 4 bases from J, with 9 bases between. This CDR3 comprises 13 residues. Germline CDR1 SGHRS, CDR2 YFSETQ. The DNA for the CDR3 is TGCGCCAGCAGCTTCTCCCCCAGCTATGGCTACACCTTC. Its translation is CASSFSPSYGYTF.

The chain employs TRBV29-1 and TRBJ2-5; D ambiguous. Trimming removed 4 bases at V and 1 base at J, with 10 bases between. The germline V gene encodes CDR1 SQVTM and CDR2 ANQGSEA. This CDR3 spans 13 amino acids. The CDR3, as DNA: TGCAGCGTTGTTGGGCGGCCCCAAGAGACCCAGTACTTC. It codes for CSVVGRPQETQYF. Full variable domain (outside the CDR3, taken from reference TRBV29-1 and TRBJ2-5): SAVISQKPSRDICQRGTSLTIQCQVDSQVTMMFWYRQQPGQSLTLIATANQGSEATYESGFVIDKFPISRPNLTFSTLTVSNMSPEDSSIYLCSVVGRPQETQYFGPGTRLLVL.